These 28 T cell receptor beta chains were all obtained from the same sample, sequenced in a study of T cells in Graves' hyperthyroidism and ophthalmopathy. Regions amplified from RNA transcripts were the TCR beta CDR3 regions. RT-PCR in the first round (using the HTBI primer set) targeted the TCR CDR3. A single record per CDR3 protein comes from TCRdb applying MiXCR to the multiplex PCR reads. Of some 620,000 distinct CDR3 sequences detected, 15% to 20% appear once; the ten largest clones hold 3.5% to 4%. Sequencing was done on a sample of blood. The source is a woman aged 25-40 years with Graves' hyperthyroidism.

The chain couples TRBV7-2 to TRBJ1-5; D gene unclear. The CDR3 extends over 15 amino acids. V lost 5 bases to trimming and J lost 1 base, with 12 bases between them. Germline V lookup: CDR1 SGHTA, CDR2 FQGNSA. The DNA of the CDR3 is TGTGCCAGCAGCCCTTGGCCCGAGAGCAATCAGCCCCAGCATTTT. Protein product: CASSPWPESNQPQHF.

This clonotype was observed at least ten times. This chain connects TRBV11-3 to TRBJ2-5, with no clear D. There are 11 residues in the CDR3. Germline V lookup: CDR1 SGHNT, CDR2 YENEEA. Trimming took off 3 bases at V and 4 bases at J, with 3 bases between the two ends. The CDR3, as DNA: TGTGCCAGCAGCTTTATAGAGACCCAGTACTTC. Protein sequence: CASSFIETQYF.

This clonotype was seen a few times. The genes are TRBV11-2 and TRBJ2-6; TRBD1 agrees at 8 bases. This CDR3 comprises 20 residues. J lost 2 bases, V lost 5 bases, and 17 bases had no gene match. Per germline, CDR1 SGHAT and CDR2 FQNNGV. The CDR3 here is CASSQEPPGQVTAGANVLTF. DNA of the CDR3: TGTGCCAGCAGCCAGGAACCCCCGGGACAGGTAACGGCTGGGGCCAACGTCCTGACTTTC.

This chain uses TRBV7-2 with TRBJ2-4, with 9 bases identical to TRBD1. CDR3 length: 17 residues. Germline CDR1 is SGHTA and CDR2 is FQGNSA. J was trimmed by 5 bases and V by 0 bases; bases with no gene match: 8. The DNA for the CDR3 is TGTGCCAGCAGCTTAGCCATCGGGACAGGGATCCAAAACATTCAGTACTTC. Encoded protein: CASSLAIGTGIQNIQYF.

This clonotype was detected many times. The genes are TRBV11-3 and TRBJ2-1; 10 bases are a match to TRBD2. The CDR3 totals 16 residues. The ends lost 4 bases at V and 9 bases at J; junction bases unmatched: 12. The germline gives CDR1 SGHNT, CDR2 YENEEA. The CDR3 DNA reads as TGTGCCAGCAGCTGGGCAGGGTTGAGCGGGAGGGGTGAGCAGTTCTTC. Amino acids: CASSWAGLSGRGEQFF.

This clonotype was counted ten times or more. V usage is TRBV9 and J usage is TRBJ2-7; D remains unclear. The V gene lost 0 bases and the J gene lost 3 bases, with 13 bases spanning the gap. Germline-derived CDR1 and CDR2 are SGDLS and YYNGEE. The CDR3 sequence is 15 residues long. The CDR3 region is CASSVEADPIYEQYF. DNA of the CDR3: TGTGCCAGCAGCGTAGAGGCGGATCCAATCTACGAGCAGTACTTC.

This clonotype has just a few counts. The gene calls are TRBV20-1 and TRBJ1-4, with TRBD1 as a possible D gene (6 bases). This CDR3 region has 15 residues. Germline V gene sequence: CDR1 DFQATT, CDR2 SNEGSKA (reference sequence). V lost 3 bases, J lost 4 bases, and 15 bases lay in between. CDR3 loop: CSARDIRGDNEKLFF. CDR3 DNA sequence: TGCAGTGCTAGGGATATCAGGGGTGATAATGAAAAACTGTTTTTT.

The chain joins TRBV12-5 to TRBJ1-5; D not resolved. The CDR3 is made up of 13 amino acids. Between the trimmed V and J ends, which lost 3 bases and 6 bases, there was a span of 9 bases. Germline CDR1 reads LGHNT; CDR2 reads FRNRAP. In DNA form, the CDR3 reads TGTGCTAGTGGTTTTTTGTCGGGTCAGCCCCAGCATTTT. Translation gives CASGFLSGQPQHF.

There are many counts of this clonotype. The rearrangement joins TRBV20-1 to TRBJ2-7; D ambiguous. This CDR3 contains 14 residues. V lost 5 bases and J lost 7, with 21 bases in between. Germline loops: CDR1 DFQATT, CDR2 SNEGSKA (reference sequence). This CDR3 is CSAPESVQRSEQYF. CDR3 in DNA: TGCAGTGCTCCAGAGTCTGTACAGAGAAGTGAGCAGTACTTC.

This clonotype was found many times. V usage is TRBV9 and J usage is TRBJ1-1; the D gene is possibly TRBD1 (6 bases). CDR3 length: 14 amino acids. Trimming pared 0 bases from V and 5 bases from J, leaving 11 bases between. Germline V lookup: CDR1 SGDLS, CDR2 YYNGEE. The CDR3 region is CASSVGLGATEAFF. The CDR3 bases are TGTGCCAGCAGCGTAGGGCTGGGGGCGACTGAAGCTTTCTTT.

About this clonotype itself: A read error is possible here, since a much larger clone lies one base away. The V and J genes are TRBV9 and TRBJ1-1; D perhaps matches TRBD1 (6 bases). Between the trimmed V and J ends, which lost 5 bases and 1 base, there was a span of 15 bases. CDR1 and CDR2 (germline): SGDLS, YYNGEE. The CDR3 is 15 amino acids. CDR3 DNA: TGTGCCAGCAGATCCAGCGGGGGCAGGAACACTGAAGCTTTCTTT. This encodes CASRSSGGRNTEAFF.

The CDR3 is CASRPPTGGYGYTF. CDR3 nucleotides: TGTGCCAGCAGACCACCGACAGGGGGTTATGGCTACACCTTC. This chain connects TRBV12-3 or TRBV12-4 to TRBJ1-2, with 9 bases identical to TRBD1. With 6 bases clipped from V and 5 bases from J, the junction kept 7 bases outside the gene matches. CDR3 size: 14 residues.

The gene calls are TRBV20-1 and TRBJ2-7; D unresolved. The CDR3 length is 15 residues. CDR1 is DFQATT and CDR2 is SNEGSKA in the germline V gene (reference sequence). V was trimmed by 6 bases and J by 7 bases, leaving 25 bases between them. CDR3 nucleotide sequence: TGCAGTGCCGACTCGCGACGGACGGTGGTCGGGGAGCAGTACTTC. Translating it yields CSADSRRTVVGEQYF.

The chain employs TRBV10-1 and TRBJ2-3, with D unresolved. The CDR3 spans 13 residues. The V and J ends lost 0 bases and 1 base respectively, with 2 bases between them. Per the germline V gene, CDR1 is WNHNN and CDR2 is SYGVQD (reference sequence). CDR3 sequence: CASSESRTDTQYF. For the CDR3, the DNA is TGCGCCAGCAGTGAGTCCCGCACAGATACGCAGTATTTT.

This clonotype was found many times. The chain recombines TRBV30 with TRBJ2-3; no reliable D call. Per the germline V gene, CDR1 is GTSNPN and CDR2 is SVGIG (reference sequence). V shed 3 bases and J shed 2 bases, with 9 bases lying between them. The CDR3 has 13 residues. CDR3: CAWRRGFTDTQYF. Here the CDR3 DNA reads TGTGCCTGGAGACGTGGGTTCACAGATACGCAGTATTTT.

At least ten counts were recorded for this clonotype. DNA of the CDR3: TGTGCCAGCAAACCGAGGGGCAGCACAGATACGCAGTATTTT. Protein product: CASKPRGSTDTQYF. The rearrangement links TRBV28 to TRBJ2-3; tentatively, D is TRBD1 or TRBD2 (5 bases each). The V end was cut by 7 bases, the J end by 0 bases, with 11 bases between. This CDR3 is 14 amino acids long. CDR1 is MDHEN, CDR2 SYDVKM, per germline.

In its sample, this clonotype was seen a few times. The chain uses TRBV5-5 and TRBJ1-2, with unresolved D. The length of the CDR3 is 19 residues. Trimming removed 6 bases at V and 3 bases at J, with 30 bases between. Germline V gene lookup returns CDR1 SGHKS and CDR2 YYEKEE (reference sequence). The CDR3 sequence: CASTYSEYRTSSNYYGYTF. As DNA, the CDR3 is TGTGCCAGCACCTACTCGGAATATCGGACCAGCTCCAATTACTATGGCTACACCTTC.

The table lists this clonotype with many counts. The chain is built from TRBV7-8 and TRBJ1-5; 10 nucleotides agree with TRBD1. The germline V gene has CDR1 SGHVS and CDR2 FQNEAQ. The J segment lost 6 bases and the V segment lost 7 bases, leaving 6 bases of the junction unmatched. CDR3 length: 14 residues. The DNA of the CDR3 is TGTGCCAGCAATCCTGGACAGGGGGGTCAGCCCCAGCATTTT. Its translation: CASNPGQGGQPQHF.

This clonotype came up a few times. The rearrangement joins TRBV30 to TRBJ2-1; 7 bases line up with TRBD2. The germline V gene has CDR1 GTSNPN and CDR2 SVGIG (reference sequence). This CDR3 is 13 amino acids long. Trimming removed 2 bases from V and 8 bases from J; junction bases left unmatched: 6. CDR3 sequence (DNA): TGTGCCTGGAGTCTCGGGACTACGGATGAGCAGTTCTTC. Residues: CAWSLGTTDEQFF. Full variable domain (missing parts from reference TRBV30 and TRBJ2-1): SQTIHQWPATLVQPVGSPLSLECTVEGTSNPNLYWYRQAAGRGLQLLFYSVGIGQISSEVPQNLSASRPQDRQFILSSKKLLLSDSGFYLCAWSLGTTDEQFFGPGTRLTVL.

This clonotype was counted at least ten times. This chain uses TRBV12-3 or TRBV12-4 with TRBJ2-2; D gene unclear. V was cut by 5 bases and J by 4 bases, with 8 bases left in between. This CDR3 comprises 13 residues. The CDR3 coding sequence is TGTGCCAGCAGTCCCGGTAGCACCGGGGAGCTGTTTTTT. Amino acids: CASSPGSTGELFF.

This clonotype was detected many times. The gene calls are TRBV20-1 and TRBJ1-1; TRBD1 agrees at 7 bases. The CDR3 extends over 15 amino acids. Germline V CDR1 and CDR2: DFQATT, SNEGSKA (reference sequence). V shed 5 bases, J shed 4 bases, and the junction held 13 bases outside the gene matches. DNA for the CDR3: TGCAGTGCTGCCTCCCTGCGCAGGGGGGGCACTGAAGCTTTCTTT. This encodes CSAASLRRGGTEAFF.

Turning to this clonotype: A much larger clone is a single base away; this may be a read error. The chain carries TRBV18 and TRBJ1-1; 11 nucleotides line up with TRBD1. The V and J ends lost 3 bases and 4 bases, in that order; junction bases with no gene match: 4. The germline V gene encodes CDR1 KGHSH and CDR2 LQKENI. The CDR3 sequence is 15 residues long. The CDR3 here is CASSPGTGGTTEAFF. The CDR3 coding sequence is TGTGCCAGCTCACCCGGGACAGGGGGGACCACTGAAGCTTTCTTT.

This clonotype was seen repeatedly, ten times or more. In DNA form, the CDR3 reads TGTGCCAGCAGTTTTTTTAGACTAGCAGTCTACAATGAGCAGTTCTTC. This gives the protein CASSFFRLAVYNEQFF. The V call is TRBV12-3 or TRBV12-4, the J call TRBJ2-1; 7 bases fit TRBD2. This CDR3 has 16 amino acids. Trimming took 3 bases from V and 3 from J; bases not matched to a gene: 8.

This clonotype was picked up a small number of times. The chain joins TRBV7-9 to TRBJ2-1; no definite D call. The length of the CDR3 is 15 residues. The V end was cut by 5 bases, the J end by 3 bases, with 14 bases between. CDR1 and CDR2 (germline): SEHNR, FQNEAQ (reference sequence). The CDR3 nucleotides are TGTGCCAGCAGCCGTACAATCCTCGGCTACAATGAGCAGTTCTTC. It yields the protein CASSRTILGYNEQFF.

This clonotype was observed a few times. The CDR3 sequence: CASRTGRYNSPLHF. The CDR3 DNA reads as TGTGCCAGCAGGACAGGACGATATAATTCACCCCTCCACTTT. The chain couples TRBV2 to TRBJ1-6, with D possibly TRBD1 on 6 matching bases. Between the trimmed V and J ends, which lost 6 bases and 4 bases, there was a span of 10 bases. The CDR3 spans 14 residues. Germline assignment: CDR1 SNHLY and CDR2 FYNNEI.

Comment on this clonotype: Being one base from a much bigger clone, this may be a read error. J is TRBJ2-1 and V is TRBV7-9; 8 bases are a match to TRBD1. V lost 8 bases and J lost 2; bases outside the gene matches: 8. The germline V gene has CDR1 SEHNR and CDR2 FQNEAQ (reference sequence). The CDR3 spans 15 residues. CDR3 residues: CASGSPGQAYNEQFF. The CDR3 DNA sequence: TGTGCCAGCGGCTCGCCGGGACAGGCCTACAATGAGCAGTTCTTC.

This clonotype was picked up a small number of times. This chain uses TRBV11-2 with TRBJ2-2, with TRBD1 matching 9 bases. The CDR3 is 14 amino acids. Trimming cost V 4 bases and J 8 bases; bases outside gene matches: 5. Germline CDR1 reads SGHAT; CDR2 reads FQNNGV. In DNA form, the CDR3 reads TGTGCCAGCAGCTCAAACAGGGGGCGAGGGGAGCTGTTTTTT. It codes for CASSSNRGRGELFF.

This clonotype was seen ten or more times. The chain combines TRBV4-3 with TRBJ2-7; D not certain. The CDR3 has 13 amino acids. V lost 0 bases and J 0 bases, leaving 3 bases between the germline ends. The V gene's germline CDR1 is LGHNA and CDR2 YSLEER. CDR3 sequence: CASSQEYSYEQYF. The CDR3 nucleotides are TGCGCCAGCAGCCAAGAGTACTCCTACGAGCAGTACTTC.